These 30 T cell receptor beta chains were all obtained from the same sample, sequenced in a study of long-term antiretroviral therapy in people with HIV. Investigators performed immunoSEQ version v3.0 at survey level. Only in-frame clones appear in the TCRdb table, and some are missing; sequencing was by immunoSEQ multiplex PCR. This table has 20,000 or so clones, less than 85% appearing once. The starting material was unsorted PBMCs, obtained 0.5 years before starting antiretroviral therapy. These receptors all stem from a woman between 45 and 65 years old with HIV.

This rearrangement joins TRBV7-9 to TRBJ1-5; the D gene is possibly TRBD1 (6 bases). Between the trimmed V and J ends, which lost 6 bases and 7 bases, there was a span of 16 bases. CDR3 length: 14 amino acids. Germline values: CDR1 SEHNR, CDR2 FQNEAQ (reference sequence). Here the CDR3 reads CASSPGGAGQPQHF. CDR3 bases: TGTGCCAGCAGTCCGGGGGGCGCAGGACAGCCCCAGCATTTT.

This clone has a handful of counts. The V call is TRBV15, the J call TRBJ1-2; TRBD1 aligns across 10 bases. The CDR3 is 16 residues long. Losses at the gene ends were 2 bases for V and 7 bases for J; bases not matched to a gene: 10. Germline CDR1 is LNHNV and CDR2 is YYDKDF (reference sequence). The CDR3 sequence is CATSRPAGTGVSGYTF. In DNA, the CDR3 is TGTGCCACCAGCAGACCTGCCGGGACAGGGGTCAGTGGCTACACCTTC.

This clone was recorded once. The chain uses TRBV29-1 and TRBJ2-1; a weak D match, TRBD1 (7 bases). Trimming removed 8 bases from V and 4 bases from J, with 21 bases in between. The CDR3 contains 15 residues. Per germline, CDR1 SQVTM and CDR2 ANQGSEA. CDR3 sequence: CSSIPAGQIYNEQFF. The CDR3 nucleotides are TGCAGCTCCATACCGGCGGGACAGATATACAATGAGCAGTTCTTC.

The J gene is TRBJ1-1, the V gene TRBV6-4, with D perhaps matching TRBD1 (6 bases). V lost 11 bases, J lost 2 bases, and 21 bases lay in between. The CDR3 length is 15 residues. The germline CDR1 and CDR2 sequences are MRHNA and SNTAGT. The chain's CDR3 is CAGPGHPPPNTEAFF. The DNA for the CDR3 is TGTGCCGGCCCGGGACATCCGCCCCCCAACACTGAAGCTTTCTTT.

This clone was seen a handful of times. The gene calls are TRBV6-5 and TRBJ1-6, with D unresolved. The V end lost 7 bases, the J end lost 6 bases, and 13 bases lay between the germline ends. In germline, CDR1 is MNHEY, CDR2 SVGAGI. This CDR3 has 14 residues. The CDR3 DNA follows: TGTGCCAGCACCCCACGGCGGGGTAATTCACCCCTCCACTTT. It is translated as CASTPRRGNSPLHF.

CDR3 sequence (DNA): TGCGCCAGCAGCTTGAGTCGGGATACCGAGCAGTACGTC. This gives the protein CASSLSRDTEQYV. This rearrangement joins TRBV5-1 to TRBJ2-7; weak D call: TRBD2 (5 bases). V was trimmed by 1 base and J by 6 bases, leaving 11 bases between them. Germline CDR1 reads SGHRS; CDR2 reads YFSETQ. The CDR3 covers 13 residues.

The chain recombines TRBV6-5 with TRBJ1-5, with a weak D call TRBD1 (6 bases). V gave up 7 bases and J gave up 1 base, with 11 bases separating them. The V gene's germline CDR1 is MNHEY and CDR2 SVGAGI. CDR3 length: 14 residues. CDR3: CASTPDRSNQPQHF. CDR3 in DNA: TGTGCCAGCACCCCGGACAGAAGCAATCAGCCCCAGCATTTT.

The chain recombines TRBV25-1 with TRBJ2-4; perhaps TRBD2 as D (6 bases). Trimming pared 5 bases from V and 12 bases from J, leaving 11 bases between. The CDR3 is 11 residues long. The germline gives CDR1 MGHDK, CDR2 SYGVNS. The CDR3 reads CASSLEGPQYF. The CDR3 DNA sequence: TGTGCCAGCAGTCTGGAGGGTCCTCAGTACTTC.

V is TRBV6-5 and J is TRBJ1-6, with a tentative D call TRBD1 (5 bases). The V end lost 6 bases, the J end lost 12 bases, and 18 bases lay between the germline ends. The CDR3 consists of 14 residues. The germline V gene has CDR1 MNHEY and CDR2 SVGAGI. CDR3 DNA sequence: TGTGCCAGCAGACTAGGGACTGATCAAGGACCCCTCCACTTT. This codes for CASRLGTDQGPLHF.

This chain joins TRBV2 and TRBJ2-2; possible D gene TRBD2, 7 bases. V was cut by 2 bases and J by 1 base, with 11 bases left in between. Germline CDR1 SNHLY, CDR2 FYNNEI. This CDR3 is 16 amino acids long. The CDR3, as DNA: TGTGCCAGCAGTGAACGGGGGGCTCTGAACACCGGGGAGCTGTTTTTT. Protein sequence: CASSERGALNTGELFF.

A note on this clone: The identical CDR3 is also encoded by other nucleotide sequences in the sample. The chain carries TRBV2 and TRBJ2-5; 8 bases align to TRBD1. The CDR3 runs 12 residues. Germline assignment: CDR1 SNHLY and CDR2 FYNNEI. Trimming took 6 bases from V and 4 from J; bases not matched to a gene: 1. The CDR3 reads CASRGQGETQYF. The CDR3 region has the DNA TGTGCCAGCAGAGGACAGGGAGAGACCCAGTACTTC.

This clone was counted a few times. V is TRBV19 and J is TRBJ1-2, with TRBD1 identical over 9 bases. Trimming at V came to 5 bases and at J to 1 base, leaving 8 bases not matched to a gene. The CDR3 extends over 16 amino acids. Germline V gene data show CDR1 as LNHDA and CDR2 as SQIVND (reference sequence). The CDR3 DNA sequence: TGTGCCAGTAGTTTCCTACAGGGGGCCCGTAACTATGGCTACACCTTC. Residues: CASSFLQGARNYGYTF.

The V and J genes are TRBV7-9 and TRBJ1-1; 9 bases agree with TRBD1. The length of the CDR3 is 15 residues. Germline-derived CDR1 and CDR2 are SEHNR and FQNEAQ (reference sequence). Trimming took 4 bases from V and 1 from J; bases not matched to a gene: 4. The CDR3 DNA reads TGTGCCAGCAGCTCGACAGGGGGAGAGAACACTGAAGCTTTCTTT. Protein: CASSSTGGENTEAFF.

This clone was seen once. The rearrangement links TRBV4-1 to TRBJ2-2; D is unresolved. From germline, CDR1 is MGHRA and CDR2 YSYEKL. There are 16 residues in the CDR3. Trimming removed 1 base at V and 1 base at J, with 10 bases between. The CDR3 bases are TGCGCCAGCAGCCAAGCAAACTTTCTGAACACCGGGGAGCTGTTTTTT. Its protein is CASSQANFLNTGELFF.

V gene TRBV6-1 combines with J gene TRBJ1-1; D is uncertain. V was cut by 7 bases and J by 0 bases, with 9 bases left in between. This CDR3 has 13 amino acids. Germline V CDR1 and CDR2: MNHNS, SASEGT. CDR3 amino acids: CASNRIMNTEAFF. The CDR3, as DNA: TGTGCCAGCAACCGGATAATGAACACTGAAGCTTTCTTT.

The V and J genes are TRBV27 and TRBJ2-3; 10 nucleotides match TRBD2. The J segment lost 3 bases and the V segment lost 8 bases, leaving 8 bases of the junction unmatched. The CDR3 has 15 amino acids. Germline lookup yields CDR1 MNHEY and CDR2 SMNVEV (reference sequence). The CDR3 DNA is TGTGCCAGCCGAACCCCGGGACTAGCGACAGATACGCAGTATTTT. It specifies CASRTPGLATDTQYF.

This clone has a handful of counts. The V and J genes are TRBV7-9 and TRBJ1-5; 10 nucleotides agree with TRBD1. CDR1 is SEHNR, CDR2 FQNEAQ, per germline (reference sequence). The J segment lost 7 bases and the V segment lost 3 bases, leaving 3 bases of the junction unmatched. The CDR3 runs to 14 residues. This CDR3 reads CASSLGTGAQPQHF. CDR3 DNA: TGTGCCAGCAGCTTGGGGACAGGGGCACAGCCCCAGCATTTT.

The V gene is TRBV19, the J gene TRBJ1-2; D uncertain. The CDR3 consists of 13 residues. Trimming removed 5 bases from V and 2 bases from J, with 9 bases in between. Germline V CDR1 and CDR2: LNHDA, SQIVND (reference sequence). This CDR3 reads CASSLDGNYGYTF. Written as DNA, the CDR3 is TGTGCCAGTAGTTTGGACGGAAACTATGGCTACACCTTC.

This chain joins TRBV18 and TRBJ1-1; D unresolved. V gave up 2 bases and J gave up 4 bases, with 8 bases separating them. The germline V gene encodes CDR1 KGHSH and CDR2 LQKENI. The CDR3 sequence is 13 residues long. CDR3 DNA sequence: TGTGCCAGCTCACCAGGGGATGCCACTGAAGCTTTCTTT. It yields the protein CASSPGDATEAFF.

The chain combines TRBV4-2 with TRBJ2-5; 9 bases are shared with TRBD1. Germline V lookup: CDR1 LGHNA, CDR2 YNFKEQ. V was clipped by 1 base and J by 5 bases; unmatched bases: 8. The CDR3 length is 16 residues. CDR3 loop: CASSQGTGAARETQYF. The DNA for the CDR3 is TGTGCCAGCAGCCAAGGGACAGGGGCCGCCAGGGAGACCCAGTACTTC.

This chain links TRBV2 with TRBJ1-6; a weak D match, TRBD1 (5 bases). This CDR3 comprises 16 residues. Germline V gene data show CDR1 as SNHLY and CDR2 as FYNNEI. With 5 bases removed from V and 8 bases from J, the gap between germline ends came to 19 bases. The CDR3: CASSYSEGHSHSPLHF. CDR3 sequence (DNA): TGTGCCAGCAGTTACAGCGAAGGACATTCGCATTCACCCCTCCACTTT.

The rearrangement links TRBV11-2 to TRBJ1-1; possible D gene TRBD1, 6 bases. Germline V gene sequence: CDR1 SGHAT, CDR2 FQNNGV. There are 14 residues in the CDR3. The germline V and J ends were trimmed by 3 bases and 1 base, with 9 bases remaining between them. CDR3 loop: CASSFGGWNTEAFF. In nucleotides, the CDR3 is TGTGCCAGCAGCTTTGGGGGCTGGAACACTGAAGCTTTCTTT.

The chain employs TRBV29-1 and TRBJ2-7, with 9 bases matching TRBD2. The CDR3 sequence is 15 residues long. The V segment lost 6 bases and the J segment 2 bases; nucleotides outside the gene matches: 11. The germline gives CDR1 SQVTM, CDR2 ANQGSEA. The CDR3 DNA sequence: TGCAGCGTGGTTCGTAGCGGGGGCTCTCCCTACGAGCAGTACTTC. It encodes CSVVRSGGSPYEQYF.

The chain links TRBV6-1 to TRBJ1-2; D uncertain. The CDR3 covers 12 residues. Germline V gene data show CDR1 as MNHNS and CDR2 as SASEGT. The V gene lost 5 bases and the J gene lost 8 bases, with 12 bases spanning the gap. The CDR3 DNA is TGTGCCAGCAGTAGCGGGCGGTGGGGCTACACCTTC. Its protein product is CASSSGRWGYTF.

The chain is built from TRBV6-4 and TRBJ1-5, with D unclear. The CDR3 sequence is 12 residues long. V was pared by 7 bases and J by 6 bases, with 10 bases between. Germline loops: CDR1 MRHNA, CDR2 SNTAGT. This CDR3 is CASKAEFQPQHF. CDR3 coding DNA: TGTGCCAGCAAAGCTGAGTTTCAGCCCCAGCATTTT.

CDR3 region: CAWSEGGTGLTNYGYTF. Here the CDR3 DNA reads TGTGCCTGGAGTGAGGGTGGGACAGGGCTCACTAACTATGGCTACACCTTC. This chain connects TRBV30 to TRBJ1-2, with 9 positions matching TRBD1. The ends lost 1 base at V and 0 bases at J; junction bases unmatched: 9. There are 17 residues in the CDR3. Germline V lookup: CDR1 GTSNPN, CDR2 SVGIG (reference sequence).

The chain couples TRBV7-9 to TRBJ2-6; no reliable D call. Germline V CDR1 and CDR2: SEHNR, FQNEAQ (reference sequence). The CDR3 is 12 amino acids. Trimming removed 0 bases from V and 16 bases from J, with 10 bases in between. This CDR3 is CASSLALVGLTF. The CDR3 DNA sequence: TGTGCCAGCAGCTTAGCGCTGGTGGGTCTGACTTTC.

Concerning this clone: At one end the junction does not follow the germline gene, possibly because of a read error. The chain has TRBV11-2 and TRBJ2-5, with 7 bases fitting TRBD2. From germline, CDR1 is SGHAT and CDR2 FQNNGV. The CDR3 covers 12 residues. CDR3 sequence: CASSLQKTSRDF. The CDR3 coding sequence is TGTGCCAGCAGCTTACAAAAGACTAGCCGTGACTTC.

This chain connects TRBV9 to TRBJ1-3; D not resolved. With 4 bases removed from V and 2 bases from J, the gap between germline ends came to 7 bases. There are 13 residues in the CDR3. Germline values: CDR1 SGDLS, CDR2 YYNGEE. The CDR3 loop reads CASSSPPGNTIYF. The DNA for the CDR3 is TGTGCCAGCAGCTCCCCGCCTGGAAACACCATATATTTT.

CDR3: CATSRGSITRTFSSYEQYV. The CDR3 bases are TGTGCCACCAGCAGAGGATCCATTACCCGGACATTTAGCTCCTACGAGCAGTACGTC. This rearrangement joins TRBV15 to TRBJ2-7, with D tentatively TRBD1 (5 bases). CDR1 is LNHNV, CDR2 YYDKDF, per germline (reference sequence). The CDR3 is 19 amino acids. Trimming cost V 1 base and J 0 bases, with 22 bases left between them.